The present entry profiles one TCR beta chain with its context. Germline values: CDR1 MNHEY, CDR2 SVGEGT. Trimming took off 6 bases at V and 7 bases at J, with 10 bases between the two ends. CDR3 length equals 12 residues. Sequencing used immunoSEQ multiplex PCR; TCRdb keeps in-frame clones, though not all of them. The sample yields fewer than 95,000 clones, 70% to 90% seen once. The data were obtained in a study of control samples from healthy donors and cancer patients. The specimen sequenced was blood. This clonotype was sampled from a man younger than 45 in good health. The gene calls are TRBV6-2 or TRBV6-3 and TRBJ1-5; the D is unclear. In DNA form, the CDR3 reads TGTGCCAGCAGCCCAGAGAGGCAGCCCCAGCATTTT. Translation: CASSPERQPQHF.